The 28 T cell receptor beta chains given below trace back to one sample, sequenced in a study of blood T cell repertoires in COVID-19. Measured with immunoSEQ multiplex PCR; TCRdb has only the in-frame clones, and not every one. The data contain tens of thousands of clones, 70% to 90% of them singletons. Sample: peripheral blood. These receptors all stem from a man aged 55-75 years with acute or convalescent COVID-19.

The chain couples TRBV19 to TRBJ1-5; D remains unclear. The CDR3 is 15 amino acids. The germline V and J ends were trimmed by 3 bases and 1 base, with 10 bases remaining between them. Germline CDR1 is LNHDA and CDR2 is SQIVND (reference sequence). CDR3 region: CASSIERISNQPQHF. The CDR3 DNA reads TGTGCCAGTAGTATTGAGAGGATAAGCAATCAGCCCCAGCATTTT. Drawing the rest from reference TRBV19 and TRBJ1-5, the complete variable domain is DGGITQSPKYLFRKEGQNVTLSCEQNLNHDAMYWYRQDPGQGLRLIYYSQIVNDFQKGDIAEGYSVSREKKESFPLTVTSAQKNPTAFYLCASSIERISNQPQHFGDGTRLSIL.

This chain links TRBV5-1 with TRBJ1-1, with D tentatively TRBD1 (6 bases). The germline gives CDR1 SGHRS, CDR2 YFSETQ. Trimming pared 5 bases from V and 1 base from J, leaving 15 bases between. CDR3 length equals 15 residues. This CDR3 is CASRSILGGNTEAFF. In DNA, the CDR3 is TGCGCCAGCAGGTCTATTTTAGGGGGGAACACTGAAGCTTTCTTT.

This chain links TRBV6-5 with TRBJ2-7; a weak D match, TRBD2 (6 bases). The CDR3 is 12 amino acids. Germline CDR1 is MNHEY and CDR2 is SVGAGI. V gave up 2 bases and J gave up 6 bases, with 8 bases separating them. This CDR3 reads CASSYQGGEQYF. CDR3 nucleotides: TGTGCCAGCAGTTACCAGGGAGGCGAGCAGTACTTC.

This chain uses TRBV12-2 with TRBJ1-5; the table's D call, TRBD1, was not checked against the DNA. TRBV12-2 is reported as a pseudogene. The CDR3 contains 17 residues. The CDR3 DNA is TGTGCAAGTCGCTTAGTTTGTAGACAGGGTTACAATCAGCCCCAGCATTTT. Amino acid sequence: CASRLVCRQGYNQPQHF.

This chain joins TRBV7-9 and TRBJ2-7; TRBD1 is a possible D gene (6 bases). The CDR3 sequence is 16 residues long. The V gene's germline CDR1 is SEHNR and CDR2 FQNEAQ (reference sequence). V gave up 1 base and J gave up 4 bases, with 17 bases separating them. The CDR3 sequence: CASSLGGGSMAYEQYF. As DNA, the CDR3 is TGTGCCAGCAGCTTAGGTGGGGGCAGCATGGCTTACGAGCAGTACTTC.

This chain joins TRBV5-1 and TRBJ2-4; D possibly corresponds to TRBD2 (6 bases). The germline CDR1 and CDR2 sequences are SGHRS and YFSETQ. This CDR3 has 13 residues. The V and J ends lost 0 bases and 5 bases respectively, with 6 bases between them. The CDR3 DNA reads TGCGCCAGCAGCTTGGGCGGGGAAAACATTCAGTACTTC. Protein: CASSLGGENIQYF.

The chain employs TRBV29-1 and TRBJ1-2; D is perhaps TRBD1 (5 bases). The CDR3 is 13 residues long. The germline CDR1 and CDR2 sequences are SQVTM and ANQGSEA. Trimming removed 0 bases from V and 6 bases from J, with 11 bases in between. The DNA for the CDR3 is TGCAGCGTTGAAGAGAGGCAGGGCCATGGCTACACCTTC. Translated: CSVEERQGHGYTF. Based on the CDR3 plus reference TRBV29-1 and TRBJ1-2, the full variable domain is SAVISQKPSRDICQRGTSLTIQCQVDSQVTMMFWYRQQPGQSLTLIATANQGSEATYESGFVIDKFPISRPNLTFSTLTVSNMSPEDSSIYLCSVEERQGHGYTFGSGTRLTVV.

This chain joins TRBV19 and TRBJ2-5, with a tentative D call TRBD2 (6 bases). Germline V CDR1 and CDR2: LNHDA, SQIVND (reference sequence). The CDR3 loop spans 11 amino acids. Trimming took 9 bases from V and 5 from J, leaving 10 bases between them. The CDR3 DNA reads as TGTGCCAGCGGGGGATGGGAGACCCAGTACTTC. Residues: CASGGWETQYF.

V gene TRBV2 combines with J gene TRBJ1-3; 9 bases fit TRBD1. This CDR3 spans 14 amino acids. Germline lookup yields CDR1 SNHLY and CDR2 FYNNEI. V dropped 5 bases and J dropped 2; count of bases not matched to a gene: 1. Here the CDR3 DNA reads TGTGCCAGCAGTAGGGACAGGGCTGGAAACACCATATATTTT. It encodes CASSRDRAGNTIYF.

V gene TRBV6-5 combines with J gene TRBJ2-2; 7 bases are shared with TRBD1. CDR1 MNHEY and CDR2 SVGAGI come from the germline V gene. The junction had 9 bases not matched to a gene; V was cut back by 10 bases and J by 4 bases. The CDR3 extends over 14 amino acids. The CDR3: CATSPGQRTGELFF. CDR3 coding DNA: TGTGCCACCTCCCCGGGACAGCGCACCGGGGAGCTGTTTTTT.

This clone appeared a few times. The chain carries TRBV5-3 and TRBJ1-5; unclear D gene. TRBV5-3 is given ORF status, its function remaining uncertain. V gave up 0 bases and J gave up 7 bases, with 17 bases separating them. The length of the CDR3 is 16 residues. For the CDR3, the DNA is TGTGCCAGAAGCTTGGCCCCTGGCGGGGTCTACCAGCCCCAGCATTTT. Protein: CARSLAPGGVYQPQHF.

The CDR3 spells CASSEARQTEAFF. CDR3 bases: TGTGCCAGCAGTGAAGCACGACAGACTGAAGCTTTCTTT. The chain joins TRBV6-1 to TRBJ1-1; D is perhaps TRBD1 (5 bases). This CDR3 is built from 13 residues. Trimming shortened V by 0 bases and J by 5 bases, and 7 bases separated the two germline ends. Germline lookup yields CDR1 MNHNS and CDR2 SASEGT.

The rearrangement joins TRBV29-1 to TRBJ2-3; 7 bases match TRBD2. The CDR3 sequence is 15 residues long. V trimming: 7 bases; J trimming: 2 bases; junction bases outside the gene matches: 12. CDR1 and CDR2 from the germline V gene are SQVTM and ANQGSEA. The CDR3 DNA reads TGCAGCGCTGTCCCCGTCGCGGGGGACACAGATACGCAGTATTTT. Amino acids: CSAVPVAGDTDTQYF.

The CDR3 is CASSQDPGGGNQPQHF. CDR3 sequence (DNA): TGTGCCAGCAGCCAAGATCCAGGGGGCGGCAATCAGCCCCAGCATTTT. The chain carries TRBV4-2 and TRBJ1-5; 8 bases are shared with TRBD1. With V trimmed by 0 bases and J by 2 bases, 3 bases remained unmatched. This CDR3 comprises 16 residues. Per the germline V gene, CDR1 is LGHNA and CDR2 is YNFKEQ.

The V call is TRBV19, the J call TRBJ2-1; TRBD1 might be the D (5 bases). With 0 bases removed from V and 5 bases from J, the gap between germline ends came to 11 bases. The CDR3 is made up of 15 amino acids. Germline V lookup: CDR1 LNHDA, CDR2 SQIVND (reference sequence). CDR3 DNA: TGTGCCAGTAGTATAGATTCGAGACAGAACAATGAGCAGTTCTTC. It is translated as CASSIDSRQNNEQFF.

This chain links TRBV25-1 with TRBJ2-7; 9 bases agree with TRBD2. Looked up from germline, CDR1 is MGHDK and CDR2 is SYGVNS. The ends lost 3 bases at V and 0 bases at J; junction bases unmatched: 3. This CDR3 comprises 15 residues. The CDR3 reads CASSESGGRSYEQYF. CDR3 DNA sequence: TGTGCCAGCAGTGAGAGCGGGGGGCGCTCCTACGAGCAGTACTTC.

This chain joins TRBV5-5 and TRBJ2-3; TRBD2 agrees at 8 bases. This CDR3 is 16 amino acids long. Trimming removed 0 bases from V and 1 base from J; junction bases left unmatched: 4. The V gene's germline CDR1 is SGHKS and CDR2 YYEKEE (reference sequence). The CDR3 sequence: CASSLVETSGTDTQYF. As DNA, the CDR3 is TGTGCCAGCAGCTTGGTAGAGACTAGCGGCACAGATACGCAGTATTTT.

This clone was picked up one time. The rearrangement uses TRBV30 and TRBJ2-3, with TRBD2 matching over 8 bases. V lost 0 bases, J lost 5 bases, and 7 bases stayed unmatched. The CDR3 loop spans 15 amino acids. The germline V gene has CDR1 GTSNPN and CDR2 SVGIG (reference sequence). CDR3 sequence (DNA): TGTGCCTGGAGTGTCCCCGGGGGGGCGGTAGATACGCAGTATTTT. Its translation is CAWSVPGGAVDTQYF.

The chain carries TRBV5-1 and TRBJ1-4; D call uncertain. Trimming stripped 0 bases from V and 8 bases from J, with 14 bases between. The CDR3 runs 15 residues. Per the germline V gene, CDR1 is SGHRS and CDR2 is YFSETQ. CDR3: CASSLGGEWREKLFF. DNA for the CDR3: TGCGCCAGCAGCTTGGGCGGTGAGTGGCGGGAAAAACTGTTTTTT.

The chain links TRBV5-1 to TRBJ2-2, with D tentatively TRBD2 (5 bases). From germline, CDR1 is SGHRS and CDR2 YFSETQ. The CDR3 has 14 residues. V was clipped by 0 bases and J by 6 bases, with 9 bases between them. The CDR3 nucleotides are TGCGCCAGCAGCTTGGACGGAGGCCCCGGGGAGCTGTTTTTT. This translates into CASSLDGGPGELFF.

In its sample, this clone was seen a few times. This rearrangement joins TRBV4-2 to TRBJ1-4; D is perhaps TRBD1 (5 bases). Germline lookup yields CDR1 LGHNA and CDR2 YNFKEQ. This CDR3 contains 16 residues. The V end was cut by 0 bases, the J end by 10 bases, with 18 bases between. CDR3 in DNA: TGTGCCAGCAGCCAAGATATCGGAGGGGCCGGGGGAAAACTGTTTTTT. Amino acid sequence: CASSQDIGGAGGKLFF.

This chain links TRBV25-1 with TRBJ1-1; the D is unclear. The CDR3 is 12 residues long. V lost 6 bases to trimming and J lost 5 bases, with 10 bases between them. Germline V lookup: CDR1 MGHDK, CDR2 SYGVNS. The CDR3 is CASRGTGTEAFF. CDR3 bases: TGTGCCAGCAGGGGAACGGGGACTGAAGCTTTCTTT.

The gene calls are TRBV2 and TRBJ2-7; 12 bases line up with TRBD1. This CDR3 has 15 residues. Trimming removed 11 bases from V and 7 bases from J; junction bases left unmatched: 15. Germline V gene sequence: CDR1 SNHLY, CDR2 FYNNEI. CDR3 DNA sequence: TGTGCCCGCGGGGGAGGGACAGGGGGCATGTGGGAGCAGTACTTC. It codes for CARGGGTGGMWEQYF.

V and J are TRBV7-2 and TRBJ1-4, with TRBD1 identical over 10 bases. Germline CDR1 SGHTA, CDR2 FQGNSA. With V trimmed by 3 bases and J by 4 bases, 5 bases remained unmatched. The CDR3 is 16 amino acids. The CDR3 bases are TGTGCCAGCAGCTTCCGACAGGGGGCCGGTAATGAAAAACTGTTTTTT. It is translated as CASSFRQGAGNEKLFF.

This chain links TRBV6-5 with TRBJ2-7, with D perhaps matching TRBD1 (6 bases). Trimming took 5 bases from V and 5 from J, leaving 13 bases between them. The CDR3 is 13 residues long. Germline V gene sequence: CDR1 MNHEY, CDR2 SVGAGI. CDR3 sequence: CASSLIQGHEQYF. The CDR3 DNA follows: TGTGCCAGCAGTCTGATACAGGGCCACGAGCAGTACTTC.

This chain uses TRBV3-1 (or the pseudogene TRBV3-2) with TRBJ2-7; D call uncertain. Between the trimmed V and J ends, which lost 8 bases and 2 bases, there was a span of 10 bases. The CDR3 has 12 residues. The germline CDR1 and CDR2 sequences are LGHDT and YNNKEL (reference sequence). Written as DNA, the CDR3 is TGTGCCAGCTGTGACGGAGCCTACGAGCAGTACTTC. Amino acids: CASCDGAYEQYF.

This chain connects TRBV3-1 (or the pseudogene TRBV3-2) to TRBJ1-5; maybe TRBD1 (6 bases). V was trimmed by 5 bases and J by 3 bases, leaving 11 bases between them. CDR1 and CDR2 (germline): LGHDT, YNNKEL (reference sequence). The CDR3 spans 14 residues. The CDR3 spells CASSDQGINQPQHF. CDR3 DNA sequence: TGTGCCAGCAGCGACCAGGGGATCAATCAGCCCCAGCATTTT.

This chain links TRBV19 with TRBJ1-4; D unresolved. The CDR3 is made up of 17 amino acids. Trimming cost V 3 bases and J 0 bases, with 14 bases left between them. The V gene's germline CDR1 is LNHDA and CDR2 SQIVND (reference sequence). As DNA, the CDR3 is TGTGCCAGTAGTATGACGGTCAGGATCACAACTAATGAAAAACTGTTTTTT. Amino acid sequence: CASSMTVRITTNEKLFF.